The rows below give T cell receptor beta chains drawn from one sample of a study of blood T cell repertoires in COVID-19. The protocol was immunoSEQ multiplex PCR, while the TCRdb copy is restricted to in-frame clones and leaves out a portion. The table shows hundreds of thousands of clones, with approximately 83% occurring only once. Input material: PBMCs or T cells enriched from blood (not recorded which). The receptors were gathered from a young man who had recovered from COVID-19. Each CDR3 is given with its conserved first and last residue. A D gene is named only where the DNA matches it firmly. Only part of the rows carry a size: once, few, many, or a class if the clone is expanded.

NA	TRBV6-5	TRBJ2-1	NA	CASSYTRDGEQFF	TGTGCCAGCAGTTACACTAGGGATGGTGAGCAGTTCTTC
NA	TRBV19	TRBJ1-6	NA	CASSIGYQNNSPLHF	TGTGCCAGTAGTATAGGATACCAGAATAATTCACCCCTCCACTTT
NA	TRBV9	TRBJ2-2	NA	CASSVKASTGELFF	TGTGCCAGCAGCGTAAAAGCGAGCACCGGGGAGCTGTTTTTT
NA	TRBV4-1	TRBJ1-1	NA	CASSQDVGGTEAFF	TGCGCCAGCAGCCAAGATGTAGGGGGCACTGAAGCTTTCTTT
TRBD2	TRBV19	TRBJ2-7	NA	CASSIDLSGNEQYF	TGTGCCAGTAGTATAGATCTCAGCGGGAACGAGCAGTACTTC
NA	TRBV7-2	TRBJ2-1	once	CASSFSPGIEQFF	TGTGCCAGCAGCTTTTCCCCGGGGATTGAGCAGTTCTTC
TRBD2	TRBV5-4	TRBJ2-2	NA	CASSFSRTSGGAGELFF	TGTGCCAGCAGCTTTTCGCGGACTAGCGGGGGGGCCGGGGAGCTGTTTTTT
NA	TRBV5-1	TRBJ2-1	NA	CASSFSGDPYNEQFF	TGCGCCAGCAGCTTTTCAGGGGATCCTTACAATGAGCAGTTCTTC
TRBD1	TRBV6-5	TRBJ1-3	NA	CASSSDRAGNTIYF	TGTGCCAGCAGCTCAGACAGGGCGGGAAACACCATATATTTT
TRBD2	TRBV4-2	TRBJ2-5	NA	CASSQVYWTSGGPDGTQYF	TGTGCCAGCAGCCAAGTCTACTGGACTAGCGGGGGGCCCGATGGGACCCAGTACTTC
NA	TRBV9	TRBJ2-1	NA	CASSGSGGLSAYNEQFF	TGTGCCAGCAGCGGGTCGGGGGGCCTATCCGCCTACAATGAGCAGTTCTTC
TRBD1	TRBV5-5	TRBJ2-7	few	CASSSSSPGTGNEQYF	TGTGCCAGCAGCTCCTCGAGTCCCGGGACAGGGAACGAGCAGTACTTC
NA	TRBV30	TRBJ2-7	NA	CAWSAGAFYEQYF	TGTGCCTGGAGTGCAGGGGCCTTCTACGAGCAGTACTTC